The source of this TCR beta chain is a study of spatial heterogeneity in lung cancer. Documented time point: sample taken at primary tumor resection. Donation came from around 72 patients with untreated early-stage non-small cell lung cancer. This clonotype was seen more than once but under ten times. This beta chain appears as a stray read in a library generated for alpha chains; its size is not informative. Every TCR cDNA molecule bore its own unique molecular identifier. TCRdb re-derived calls from the 5' RACE reads in MiXCR, one entry per CDR3 protein. The table shows about 570 distinct CDR3 sequences, with about a third occurring only once. Germline CDR1 reads MDHEN; CDR2 reads SYDVKM. V trimming: 8 bases; J trimming: 4 bases; junction bases outside the gene matches: 5. This CDR3 is built from 13 residues.

The receptor comes from a male donor with early-stage non-small cell lung cancer. Material: normal lung tissue next to the tumor, obtained at surgery. The chain joins TRBV28 to TRBJ2-7, with TRBD2 matching 10 bases. Here the CDR3 DNA reads TGTGCCAGCGGGGCTAGCGGGAGTTACGAGCAGTACTTC. Translation gives CASGASGSYEQYF.